These T cell receptor beta chains were read from a single sample in a study of technical replicates of blood from several donors. The assay was immunoSEQ multiplex PCR, and TCRdb's table has in-frame clones only and misses some. The table shows tens of thousands of clones, with 92% occurring only once. The source material was PBMCs. All receptors come from a human donor in good health. Some clones in this sample may be carry-over from other donors' samples. The CDR3 runs from the conserved cysteine through the conserved F or W. D genes are given only for firm matches. A row's size may be missing; if present it is once, few, many or a size class.

>TRBJ1-2|TRBV4-3|TRBD1|.
TGCGCCAGCAGCCAAGATCTAGGTAAACAGGGGAGCGGCTACACCTTC
CASSQDLGKQGSGYTF
>TRBJ2-1|TRBV6-1|.|.
TGTGCCAGCAGTGAACTGGGGGGACCTCCTTACAATGAGCAGTTCTTC
CASSELGGPPYNEQFF
>TRBJ2-1|TRBV29-1|TRBD2|.
TGCAGCGTTGAAGCAACCGGGGGGTCCTACAATGAGCAGTTCTTC
CSVEATGGSYNEQFF
>TRBJ2-7|TRBV20-1|.|.
TGCAGTGCTTCTACAGGGTACGAGCAGTACTTC
CSASTGYEQYF
>TRBJ2-1|TRBV29-1|TRBD2|.
TGCAGCGTTGACGCTAGCGGGAGAAACAATGAGCAGTTCTTC
CSVDASGRNNEQFF
>TRBJ1-2|TRBV27|.|once
TGTGCCAGCAGTTCCTCTCGCGGGGCCTATGGCTACACCTTC
CASSSSRGAYGYTF
>TRBJ1-2|TRBV27|TRBD1|medium-sized
TGTGCCAGCAGTAGGGACAGGGGAGACTATGGCTACACCTTC
CASSRDRGDYGYTF
>TRBJ2-7|TRBV18|.|.
TGTGCCAGCTCGAGGACAGATGACTCCTACGAGCAGTACTTC
CASSRTDDSYEQYF
>TRBJ2-3|TRBV6-5|.|.
TGTGCCAGCAGTTACTCCTCGCGGAACACAGATACGCAGTATTTT
CASSYSSRNTDTQYF
>TRBJ2-7|TRBV5-1|TRBD1|few
TGCGCCAGCAGCTTCGGGGACAGGGTATTACCCTACGAGCAGTACTTC
CASSFGDRVLPYEQYF
>TRBJ2-7|TRBV5-5|TRBD2|.
TGTGCCAGCAGCTTAGGGGCGGGAGCTCCCTACGAGCAGTACTTC
CASSLGAGAPYEQYF
>TRBJ2-7|TRBV11-1|TRBD1|.
TGTGCCAGCAGCCCAGACAGGGACGAGCAGTACTTC
CASSPDRDEQYF
>TRBJ1-1|TRBV4-3|TRBD1|.
TGCGCCAGCAGCCAAGACGGAGGGGGCGGAACTGAAGCTTTCTTT
CASSQDGGGGTEAFF
>TRBJ2-6|TRBV6-4|.|.
TGTGCCAGCAGCGCCGGGACATCGTCTGGGGCCAACGTCCTGACTTTC
CASSAGTSSGANVLTF
>TRBJ1-6|TRBV6-5|.|.
TGTGCCAGCAGGCAAGCAGGGTATTCACCCCTCCACTTT
CASRQAGYSPLHF
>TRBJ2-1|TRBV9|.|.
TGTGCCAGCAGCGTAGTGGACTATGAGCAGTTCTTC
CASSVVDYEQFF
>TRBJ2-7|TRBV21-1|.|.
TGTGCCAGCCCCACAAGGGCTAGCGAGCACGAGCAGTACTTC
CASPTRASEHEQYF
>TRBJ2-5|TRBV7-9|TRBD2|.
TGTGCCAGCAGCTCCCTCAGCGGGGGCGAAGAGACCCAGTACTTC
CASSSLSGGEETQYF
>TRBJ2-7|TRBV5-1|TRBD1|.
TGCGCCAGTACAGGGGGTTCCTACGAGCAGTACTTC
CASTGGSYEQYF
>TRBJ1-1|TRBV29-1|TRBD1|.
TGCAGCGTCCGACAGGGAGGTACTGAAGCTTTCTTT
CSVRQGGTEAFF
>TRBJ1-3|TRBV30|.|.
TGTGCCTGGGCGAGAACAGGGCACGGAAACACCATATATTTT
CAWARTGHGNTIYF
>TRBJ1-2|TRBV7-9|.|.
TGTGCCAGCAGCTTAGCACAGATTTATGGCTACACCTTC
CASSLAQIYGYTF
>TRBJ2-7|TRBV18|TRBD2|.
TGTGCCAGCTCCGGGGGGAGCTCCTACGAGCAGTACTTC
CASSGGSSYEQYF
>TRBJ1-1|TRBV7-9|.|.
TGTGCCAGCAGCTTGGTGACACGGAACACTGAAGCTTTCTTT
CASSLVTRNTEAFF
>TRBJ2-7|TRBV28|TRBD1|.
TGTGCCAGCAGTTCCCAGGGACAGGGGCAGTACTTC
CASSSQGQGQYF
>TRBJ1-5|TRBV23-1|.|.
TGCGCCAGCAGTCGACGGGGTCACTTTAGCAATCAGCCCCAGCATTTT
CASSRRGHFSNQPQHF
>TRBJ2-7|TRBV2|TRBD1|.
TGTGCCAGCAATCAGAAGGGGGCCCACGAGCAGTACTTC
CASNQKGAHEQYF
>TRBJ2-6|TRBV11-3|TRBD1|.
TGTGCCAGCAGCTCGGGACAGTTCTCTGGGGCCAACGTCCTGACTTTC
CASSSGQFSGANVLTF
>TRBJ1-6|TRBV7-2|TRBD1|.
TGTGCCAGCAGCCGAGGGACAGCTTATAATTCACCCCTCCACTTT
CASSRGTAYNSPLHF
>TRBJ2-3|TRBV6-4|TRBD2|.
TGTGCCAGCAGTGAACTAGCGGGGGGCGTAGATACGCAGTATTTT
CASSELAGGVDTQYF
>TRBJ2-2|TRBV2|TRBD2|.
TGTGCCAGCATGGGGGTAGCGGGAAGCTCCGGGGAGCTGTTTTTT
CASMGVAGSSGELFF
>TRBJ1-6|TRBV5-1|TRBD1|.
TGCGCCAGCAGCGCTGGACAGGGGGCCAGTCCCTCACCCCTCCACTTT
CASSAGQGASPSPLHF
>TRBJ2-7|TRBV29-1|.|.
TGCAGCGGGATTACAGACTACGAGCAGTACTTC
CSGITDYEQYF
>TRBJ1-2|TRBV11-2|TRBD1|.
TGTGCCAGCAGCAGGGGACAGGGTCGCTACACCTTC
CASSRGQGRYTF
>TRBJ1-5|TRBV4-3|.|.
TGCGCCAGCAGCCAAGATCGACAGTTAAATCAGCCCCAGCATTTT
CASSQDRQLNQPQHF
>TRBJ1-5|TRBV2|.|.
TGTGCCAGCAGGAACCTTGGGGGGGCGCGGAGCAATCAGCCCCAGCATTTT
CASRNLGGARSNQPQHF